Following are 26 T cell receptor beta chains from one sample sequenced in a study of T-cell memory formation after mild COVID-19. TCRdb re-derived calls from the 5' RACE reads in MiXCR, one entry per CDR3 protein. Among 300,000 to 350,000 distinct CDR3 sequences, roughly 13% were seen once, and the ten largest hold approximately 21%. The sequenced material came from PBMCs or a T cell subset sorted from them (not recorded which). Source of these receptors: a man aged 18 to 30 who had mild COVID-19 (a few samples of this study predate the infection). Cell type and time point are not known.

The chain is built from TRBV7-9 and TRBJ1-3; unclear D gene. Trimming took off 4 bases at V and 4 bases at J, with 11 bases between the two ends. There are 14 residues in the CDR3. Germline V gives CDR1 SEHNR, CDR2 FQNEAQ (reference sequence). CDR3 in DNA: TGTGCCAGCAGCTCCGGGTCAACAGGAAACACCATATATTTT. This codes for CASSSGSTGNTIYF.

This sequence joins TRBV4-1 and TRBJ2-1; D is unclear. The ends were cut back, 1 base at V and 2 bases at J, with 12 bases in the middle. The CDR3 covers 16 residues. Per germline, CDR1 MGHRA and CDR2 YSYEKL. The CDR3 here is CASSQAPTLTYNEQFF. CDR3 bases: TGCGCCAGCAGCCAAGCACCGACACTGACCTACAATGAGCAGTTCTTC.

This chain uses TRBV7-2 with TRBJ1-1; TRBD1 aligns across 7 bases. CDR3 size: 13 residues. In germline, CDR1 is SGHTA, CDR2 FQGNSA. V shed 5 bases and J 11 bases; nucleotides not matched to a gene: 11. The CDR3 region has the DNA TGTGCCAGCAGCCCTGGGACAGTTCAAGAGGCTTTCTTT. Protein: CASSPGTVQEAFF.

Many counts were recorded for this clonotype. The chain employs TRBV7-2 and TRBJ1-2; D is ambiguous. This CDR3 is 13 amino acids long. Germline CDR1 SGHTA, CDR2 FQGNSA. Deletions cut 1 base from V and 3 bases from J, with 6 bases between. The chain's CDR3 is CASSLGGHYGYTF. Here the CDR3 DNA reads TGTGCCAGCAGCTTAGGAGGGCACTATGGCTACACCTTC.

This clonotype has ten or more counts. The chain couples TRBV7-9 to TRBJ2-5, with 7 nucleotides matching TRBD2. CDR1 and CDR2 from the germline V gene are SEHNR and FQNEAQ (reference sequence). V was clipped by 2 bases and J by 2 bases; unmatched bases: 2. The CDR3 totals 14 residues. The CDR3 nucleotides are TGTGCCAGCAGCTTATTCGGGGGGCAAGAGACCCAGTACTTC. Translating gives CASSLFGGQETQYF.

The rearrangement links TRBV4-3 to TRBJ1-1, with TRBD1 matching 11 bases. V shed 3 bases, J shed 10 bases, and the junction held 10 bases outside the gene matches. Germline CDR1 LGHNA, CDR2 YSLEER. This CDR3 spans 15 amino acids. The CDR3 loop reads CASSQMPGQGDVAFF. The CDR3, as DNA: TGCGCCAGCAGCCAGATGCCGGGACAGGGGGATGTAGCTTTCTTT.

This clonotype appeared a few times. The chain couples TRBV5-1 to TRBJ2-2; no reliable D call. Per germline, CDR1 SGHRS and CDR2 YFSETQ. The V gene lost 4 bases and the J gene lost 7 bases, with 11 bases spanning the gap. The CDR3 extends over 13 amino acids. CDR3 residues: CASSPGPVGELFF. In nucleotides, the CDR3 is TGCGCCAGCAGCCCCGGTCCCGTCGGGGAGCTGTTTTTT.

The rearrangement uses TRBV6-1 and TRBJ1-5, with D tentatively TRBD1 (5 bases). The CDR3 is 15 residues long. Trimming stripped 4 bases from V and 6 bases from J, with 16 bases between. Germline V gives CDR1 MNHNS, CDR2 SASEGT. CDR3 bases: TGTGCCAGCAGTGCCAATGGGGGTTTAGGTCAGCCCCAGCATTTT. Its protein product is CASSANGGLGQPQHF.

This clonotype was observed a handful of times. The rearrangement links TRBV4-3 to TRBJ1-3, with a tentative D call TRBD1 (6 bases). The CDR3 loop spans 18 amino acids. With 3 bases removed from V and 0 bases from J, the gap between germline ends came to 18 bases. Per the germline V gene, CDR1 is LGHNA and CDR2 is YSLEER. The CDR3 sequence: CASSHSTEEGDSGNTIYF. CDR3 DNA sequence: TGCGCCAGCAGCCATAGCACAGAGGAGGGGGACTCTGGAAACACCATATATTTT.

The chain uses TRBV4-2 and TRBJ2-5; 9 bases are a match to TRBD2. This CDR3 contains 18 residues. V lost 1 base and J lost 3; bases outside the gene matches: 12. CDR1 LGHNA and CDR2 YNFKEQ come from the germline V gene. The CDR3 reads CASSQVWLAGWVEETQYF. As DNA, the CDR3 is TGTGCCAGCAGCCAAGTATGGCTAGCGGGGTGGGTTGAAGAGACCCAGTACTTC.

The chain combines TRBV5-6 with TRBJ2-3; possibly TRBD2 for D (6 bases). Germline CDR1 and CDR2: SGHDT and YYEEEE. This CDR3 spans 14 amino acids. The V end was cut by 3 bases, the J end by 6 bases, with 14 bases between. The CDR3 bases are TGTGCCAGCAGCTCGGGACTCCCAGGGGATACGCAGTATTTT. Encoded protein: CASSSGLPGDTQYF.

There are a few counts of this clonotype. V gene TRBV30 combines with J gene TRBJ2-2; a weak D match, TRBD2 (6 bases). The length of the CDR3 is 14 residues. V was pared by 3 bases and J by 7 bases, with 15 bases between. Germline assignment: CDR1 GTSNPN and CDR2 SVGIG (reference sequence). In DNA, the CDR3 is TGTGCCTGGAGGTTAAACTCGGGACTCGGGGAGCTGTTTTTT. It encodes CAWRLNSGLGELFF.

The DNA of the CDR3 is TGCGCCAGCAGCGGACAGGGGGCACCACAAGAGACCCAGTACTTC. Amino acids: CASSGQGAPQETQYF. V and J are TRBV5-1 and TRBJ2-5, with 11 bases fitting TRBD1. J lost 2 bases, V lost 4 bases, and 4 bases had no gene match. The CDR3 is 15 amino acids. Germline V gene lookup returns CDR1 SGHRS and CDR2 YFSETQ.

The chain links TRBV10-3 to TRBJ1-1, with D possibly TRBD1 on 5 matching bases. V lost 1 base and J 1 base, leaving 10 bases between the germline ends. This CDR3 has 15 residues. Germline CDR1 reads ENHRY; CDR2 reads SYGVKD. The CDR3 sequence: CAISEFEGRNTEAFF. CDR3 in DNA: TGTGCCATCAGTGAGTTCGAGGGGAGGAACACTGAAGCTTTCTTT.

This clonotype appeared a few times. The chain employs TRBV27 and TRBJ1-1; D is possibly TRBD1 (6 bases). V gave up 2 bases and J gave up 5 bases, with 21 bases separating them. CDR1 and CDR2 (germline): MNHEY, SMNVEV (reference sequence). The CDR3 covers 17 residues. The CDR3 loop reads CASSLVYHQGFGTEAFF. CDR3 DNA: TGTGCCAGCAGTTTAGTCTACCACCAGGGGTTTGGAACTGAAGCTTTCTTT.

The chain has TRBV20-1 and TRBJ2-1; 8 nucleotides line up with TRBD1. With 5 bases clipped from V and 9 bases from J, the junction kept 12 bases outside the gene matches. The CDR3 spans 14 residues. The germline gives CDR1 DFQATT, CDR2 SNEGSKA (reference sequence). In DNA form, the CDR3 reads TGCAGTGCTCCGGACAGGGCTAGGCTCGGTGAGCAGTTCTTC. Residues: CSAPDRARLGEQFF.

The chain joins TRBV4-2 to TRBJ2-3; 8 bases are a match to TRBD2. Germline loops: CDR1 LGHNA, CDR2 YNFKEQ. The CDR3 loop spans 17 amino acids. V lost 0 bases to trimming and J lost 3 bases; unmatched junction nucleotides: 8. The CDR3 coding sequence is TGTGCCAGCAGCCAAGACGGTGCGGGGGGTGGTACAGATACGCAGTATTTT. Translated: CASSQDGAGGGTDTQYF.

There are many counts of this clonotype. J is TRBJ2-3 and V is TRBV7-3, with D tentatively TRBD2 (7 bases). The germline V gene has CDR1 SGHTA and CDR2 FQGTGA. This CDR3 spans 16 amino acids. Trimming left V 2 bases short and J 5 bases short, with 17 bases between. The CDR3 DNA reads as TGTGCCAGCAGCTTACATGCGCTGGGGGGGCAAGATACGCAGTATTTT. Its protein is CASSLHALGGQDTQYF.

Only a few counts were recorded for this clonotype. V gene TRBV4-1 combines with J gene TRBJ2-5; D is possibly TRBD2 (5 bases). Germline CDR1 MGHRA, CDR2 YSYEKL. The CDR3 sequence is 14 residues long. With 6 bases removed from V and 3 bases from J, the gap between germline ends came to 14 bases. Written as DNA, the CDR3 is TGCGCCAGCAGTCTCCCGGGGATTAAAGAGACCCAGTACTTC. As protein: CASSLPGIKETQYF.

A few counts support this clonotype. This chain connects TRBV11-3 to TRBJ2-1; TRBD2 matches 10 bases. The ends lost 3 bases at V and 2 bases at J; junction bases unmatched: 7. The germline V gene has CDR1 SGHNT and CDR2 YENEEA. This CDR3 contains 17 residues. CDR3 coding DNA: TGTGCCAGCAGCTTGGGACCTACTAGCGGGACCTACAATGAGCAGTTCTTC. It translates to CASSLGPTSGTYNEQFF.

This chain joins TRBV7-3 and TRBJ2-3; the match to TRBD2 covers 9 bases. V gave up 2 bases and J gave up 2 bases; unmatched junction bases: 5. The CDR3 loop spans 16 amino acids. The germline CDR1 and CDR2 sequences are SGHTA and FQGTGA. DNA of the CDR3: TGTGCCAGCAGCTTAGGAGCGGGGGGTGTCACAGATACGCAGTATTTT. The encoded protein is CASSLGAGGVTDTQYF.

For this clonotype: An end of the junction differs from the germline gene, which may be a read error. V usage is TRBV20-1 and J usage is TRBJ1-1; 10 nucleotides line up with TRBD1. In germline, CDR1 is DFQATT, CDR2 SNEGSKA (reference sequence). The CDR3 sequence is 12 residues long. The CDR3 loop reads CSARDPGTGALF. The DNA of the CDR3 is TGCAGTGCTAGAGATCCCGGGACAGGGGCGCTTTTT.

This clonotype showed up just a few times. V usage is TRBV20-1 and J usage is TRBJ2-7, with 10 bases fitting TRBD2. This CDR3 is built from 18 residues. V shed 0 bases and J 0 bases; nucleotides not matched to a gene: 11. Per germline, CDR1 DFQATT and CDR2 SNEGSKA (reference sequence). CDR3 DNA sequence: TGCAGTGCTAGAGATCCGGCTAGCGGGGGCGTCGTCTCCTACGAGCAGTACGTC. Protein product: CSARDPASGGVVSYEQYV.

The chain combines TRBV4-2 with TRBJ2-1, with D perhaps matching TRBD2 (7 bases). The germline CDR1 and CDR2 sequences are LGHNA and YNFKEQ. The CDR3 has 17 amino acids. V was cut by 4 bases and J by 5 bases, with 21 bases left in between. CDR3 sequence (DNA): TGTGCCAGCAGCCCAGGCAGGATGGGGGGGGCCGACAATGAGCAGTTCTTC. Residues: CASSPGRMGGADNEQFF.

This clonotype occurred a few times. V gene TRBV4-1 combines with J gene TRBJ1-6, with no clear D. Deletions cut 3 bases from V and 4 bases from J, with 10 bases between. Germline CDR1 is MGHRA and CDR2 is YSYEKL. This CDR3 has 15 residues. CDR3 in DNA: TGCGCCAGCAGCCAGAAGGACGGGTATAATTCACCCCTCCACTTT. Residues: CASSQKDGYNSPLHF.

This sequence joins TRBV9 and TRBJ1-1; 8 bases agree with TRBD1. Germline loops: CDR1 SGDLS, CDR2 YYNGEE. This CDR3 contains 14 residues. V gave up 3 bases and J gave up 4 bases; unmatched junction bases: 5. DNA of the CDR3: TGTGCCAGCAGCGCGCAGGGGGCGGGCACTGAAGCTTTCTTT. Translating it yields CASSAQGAGTEAFF.